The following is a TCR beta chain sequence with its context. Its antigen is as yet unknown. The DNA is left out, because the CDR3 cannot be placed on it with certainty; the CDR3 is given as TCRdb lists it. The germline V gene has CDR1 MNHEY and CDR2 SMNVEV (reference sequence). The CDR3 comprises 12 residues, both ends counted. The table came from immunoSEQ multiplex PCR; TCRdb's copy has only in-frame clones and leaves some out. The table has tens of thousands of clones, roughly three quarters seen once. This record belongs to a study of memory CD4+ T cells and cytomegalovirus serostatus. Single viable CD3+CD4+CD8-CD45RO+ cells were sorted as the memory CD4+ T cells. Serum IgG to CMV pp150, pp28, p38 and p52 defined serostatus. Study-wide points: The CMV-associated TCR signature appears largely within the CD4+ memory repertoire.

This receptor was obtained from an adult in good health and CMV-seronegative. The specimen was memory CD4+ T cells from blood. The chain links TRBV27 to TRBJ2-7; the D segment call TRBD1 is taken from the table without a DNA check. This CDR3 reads CASSFGRGAEYF.